A few counts support the clone carrying this T cell receptor (beta chain). The sample comes from a study of blood T cells in healthy people across ages. In germline, CDR1 is MGHRA, CDR2 YSYEKL. With V trimmed by 0 bases and J by 6 bases, 7 bases remained unmatched. This CDR3 has 17 amino acids. A J-beta primer mix and a sample-barcoded 5' primer were used in a second PCR of roughly 7 to 12 cycles. The template-switch adaptor, which had 12 random nucleotides, put a tag on each cDNA molecule. MiXCR, run by TCRdb on the 5' RACE reads, gives a single entry per CDR3 protein. The sample has around 1.5 million distinct CDR3 sequences; around 36% are singletons.

This chain connects TRBV4-1 to TRBJ2-2, with 10 bases matching TRBD2. The sequencing input was blood. This receptor was identified in a woman aged 25 to 39 in good health. The CDR3 loop reads CASSQDPAGGLAGELFF. CDR3 bases: TGCGCCAGCAGCCAAGATCCAGCGGGAGGGTTGGCCGGGGAGCTGTTTTTT.